This T cell receptor beta chain was found in a study of blood T cell repertoires in COVID-19. About the study: Spain, Italy and the United States supplied samples that represented acute and convalescent COVID-19. T cells, B-cell-depleted T cells, or PBMCs supplied cDNA or gDNA.

Per the authors' pipeline: Scientists estimated how many nucleated cells there were by amplifying reference gene primers. Assay: immunoSEQ multiplex PCR; the TCRdb copy retains only in-frame clones and omits some. The DNA gave D and trimming, while V, J and clone size come from that table. The sample has 150,000 to 200,000 clones; 88% are singletons. The trim removed 6 bases at V and 4 bases at J, leaving 2 bases unmatched. The CDR3 is 12 residues long. Germline lookup yields CDR1 ENHRY and CDR2 SYGVKD. This receptor was taken from a man aged 60-69 years with acute or convalescent COVID-19. The chain is built from TRBV10-3 and TRBJ2-5; TRBD2 matches at 7 bases. The sample comprised peripheral blood. The CDR3 nucleotides are TGTGCCATCAGAAGCGGGACAGAGACCCAGTACTTC. Translated, it gives CAIRSGTETQYF.